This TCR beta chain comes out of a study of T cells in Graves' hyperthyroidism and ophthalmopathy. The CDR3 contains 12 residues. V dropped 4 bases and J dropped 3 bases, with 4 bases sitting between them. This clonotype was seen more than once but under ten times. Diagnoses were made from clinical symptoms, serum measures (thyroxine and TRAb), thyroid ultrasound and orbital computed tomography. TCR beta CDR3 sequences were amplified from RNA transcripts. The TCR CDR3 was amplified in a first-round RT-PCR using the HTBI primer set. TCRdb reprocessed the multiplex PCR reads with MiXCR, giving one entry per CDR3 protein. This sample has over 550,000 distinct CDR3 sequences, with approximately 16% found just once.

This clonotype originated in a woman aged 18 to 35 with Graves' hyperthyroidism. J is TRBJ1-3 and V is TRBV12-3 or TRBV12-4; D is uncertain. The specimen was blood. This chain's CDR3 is CASSSVGNTIYF. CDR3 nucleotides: TGTGCCAGCAGTTCCGTTGGAAACACCATATATTTT.